This is a list of T cell receptor beta chains from one sample in a study of cytomegalovirus exposure and HLA in healthy donors. Sequencing was performed with immunoSEQ multiplex PCR; in TCRdb, only in-frame clones are kept and a portion is missing. The sample consists of 93,000 or so clones, approximately 73% of them appearing once. Sequencing used PBMCs. The receptors come from a woman aged 18-29 years in good health and CMV-seropositive. CDR3s include the opening cysteine and the closing phenylalanine or tryptophan. Fields, in order: D gene, V gene, CDR3 protein. D genes are given only for firm matches.

NA | TRBV6-6 | CASSYGLDTQYF
TRBD2 | TRBV29-1 | CSGKGLAEPFLENIQYF
NA | TRBV5-1 | CASSLYRAGGIDEKLFF
NA | TRBV7-9 | CASSPSDLSTNEKLFF
NA | TRBV7-2 | CASSRQGNQPQHF
TRBD1 | TRBV4-3 | CASSPGGSMQHEQYF
NA | TRBV4-1 | CASSQAREETSKNIQYF
NA | TRBV20-1 | CSARRAGAWFF
NA | TRBV30 | CAWSQRNTYNEQFF
TRBD2 | TRBV27 | CASSLRSGLAEDQETQYF
TRBD1 | TRBV7-9 | CASSPGTGGFQPQHF
NA | TRBV9 | CASSVAGHNEQFF
TRBD1 | TRBV4-1 | CASSHPQGRTEAFF
NA | TRBV6-5 | CASSLVRWQPQHF
NA | TRBV7-2 | CASSRDRGGTGELFF
NA | TRBV30 | CAWSVSSAGQYF
TRBD1 | TRBV25-1 | CASSDRQGGQPQHF
NA | TRBV6-1 | CASSVGGANTGELFF
NA | TRBV7-6 | CASSLASPNEKLFF
TRBD1 | TRBV27 | CASRNRGVPSEQYF
TRBD1 | TRBV2 | CASSEARQGVTDTQYF
TRBD1 | TRBV9 | CASSEGTGGSYEQYF
TRBD1 | TRBV9 | CASSFDRGTEAFF
NA | TRBV5-6 | CASSLHREWVNTEAFF
TRBD1 | TRBV4-1 | CASSQGGVPGQGNEKLFF
TRBD1 | TRBV7-8 | CASRLEQGPWYEQYF
TRBD2 | TRBV5-4 | CASSTLGEGDTQYF
NA | TRBV13 | CASSLRGGALPSSGANVLTF
TRBD2 | TRBV4-3 | CASSQGKLAGVYEQYF
NA | TRBV7-2 | CASSLAPTNEKLFF
TRBD1 | TRBV25-1 | CASGQVNNSPLHF
TRBD2 | TRBV7-8 | CASSLVSLAGQQYF
TRBD1 | TRBV7-9 | CASSSTNSRDRGGYTF
TRBD1 | TRBV25-1 | CASSAPQGALNEQFF
NA | TRBV6-5 | CASSEDGATHEQYF
NA | TRBV29-1 | CSVRATPAYEQYF
NA | TRBV15 | CATSTATGDTQYF
TRBD2 | TRBV11-3 | CASSLGAGGTTDTQYF
NA | TRBV6-5 | CASSPLEAKNIQYF
NA | TRBV18 | CASSPRYYSGNTIYF
NA | TRBV19 | CASSIWRTSSVEQYF
NA | TRBV30 | CAWSWAGGAGEQYF
NA | TRBV5-1 | CASSLYGLNTEAFF
TRBD2 | TRBV9 | CASSELAGSGTGELFF
TRBD2 | TRBV5-6 | CASRGVGGPDEQYF
NA | TRBV7-2 | CASSSKGGEGYTF
TRBD2 | TRBV5-1 | CASSPSGGLAGGPSYNEQFF
NA | TRBV7-9 | CASSRGQTNTEAFF
TRBD1 | TRBV10-3 | CAISEWDRGAYEQYF
NA | TRBV9 | CASSAQGGRLNEQFF
NA | TRBV27 | CASSGGTSSYEQYF
TRBD1 | TRBV14 | CASSQVGWTGYTGELFF
TRBD1 | TRBV7-9 | CASSLDRVQEPQHF
NA | TRBV4-1 | CASSQGYRELGAGANVLTF
TRBD2 | TRBV28 | CASSPTGGISYEQYF
TRBD2 | TRBV5-1 | CASSLGLVGEQFF
TRBD2 | TRBV7-9 | CASSLDGGGTDTQYF
TRBD1 | TRBV27 | CAIRTGGNQPQHF
NA | TRBV15 | CATSRGQADTQYF
NA | TRBV5-1 | CASSNAPGGSYNEQFF